The 27 T cell receptor beta chains given below trace back to one sample, sequenced in a study of T cells in localized non-small cell lung cancer. Profiling relied on immunoSEQ multiplex PCR, and the TCRdb table lists in-frame clones only, not all of them. The sample contains 1,500 to 2,000 clones, less than 25% of which appear only once. Sequenced here: normal lung tissue next to the tumor, sampled before any cancer treatment. All receptors derive from a female donor older than 55 with stage I lung adenocarcinoma.

J is TRBJ2-5 and V is TRBV29-1; the D gene is possibly TRBD1 (6 bases). The V gene's germline CDR1 is SQVTM and CDR2 ANQGSEA. Trimming stripped 7 bases from V and 4 bases from J, with 16 bases between. The CDR3 length is 13 residues. CDR3 sequence (DNA): TGCAGCGCTGCCACAGGGTTCGGAGAGACCCAGTACTTC. Translation: CSAATGFGETQYF. The full variable domain, with the rest looked up from reference TRBV29-1 and TRBJ2-5, is SAVISQKPSRDICQRGTSLTIQCQVDSQVTMMFWYRQQPGQSLTLIATANQGSEATYESGFVIDKFPISRPNLTFSTLTVSNMSPEDSSIYLCSAATGFGETQYFGPGTRLLVL.

This clone was counted a few times. One end of the junction fails to match germline, which may point to a read error. The rearrangement uses TRBV2 and TRBJ2-2; D uncertain. CDR3 length equals 15 residues. Germline values: CDR1 SNHLY, CDR2 FYNNEI. CDR3 in DNA: TGTGCCAGCAGGACTGGCTCTATAAGTCCCGGAGAGCTGTTTTTT. This gives the protein CASRTGSISPGELFF.

The V call is TRBV18, the J call TRBJ1-2; TRBD1 matches 8 bases. The germline CDR1 and CDR2 sequences are KGHSH and LQKENI. J was trimmed by 6 bases and V by 3 bases; bases with no gene match: 6. The CDR3 consists of 14 residues. CDR3 sequence (DNA): TGTGCCAGCTCACCCTCCGACAGGGGTCATGGCTACACCTTC. Protein: CASSPSDRGHGYTF.

The rearrangement links TRBV30 to TRBJ1-2; D is unclear. CDR3 size: 13 residues. The germline V gene has CDR1 GTSNPN and CDR2 SVGIG (reference sequence). Trimming took off 1 base at V and 1 base at J, with 7 bases between the two ends. The CDR3 bases are TGTGCCTGGAGTGGGCAGATTAACTATGGCTACACCTTC. Translating gives CAWSGQINYGYTF.

This clone rates as medium-sized. The chain links TRBV11-3 to TRBJ2-7; the match to TRBD1 covers 9 bases. The CDR3 contains 18 residues. Looked up from germline, CDR1 is SGHNT and CDR2 is YENEEA. V was pared by 1 base and J by 0 bases, with 10 bases of the junction left unmatched. The CDR3 is CASSLGRRDREPSYEQYF. The CDR3 bases are TGTGCCAGCAGCTTAGGCCGAAGGGACAGGGAGCCCTCCTACGAGCAGTACTTC.

This clone occurred a few times. The CDR3 loop reads CASRPFRTGYEQYF. The CDR3 DNA follows: TGTGCCAGCAGGCCCTTCCGGACGGGCTACGAGCAGTACTTC. V usage is TRBV11-3 and J usage is TRBJ2-7; D ambiguous. Germline assignment: CDR1 SGHNT and CDR2 YENEEA. Trimming stripped 6 bases from V and 3 bases from J, with 15 bases between. This CDR3 region has 14 residues.

The chain uses TRBV29-1 and TRBJ2-1; D unresolved. This CDR3 comprises 13 residues. CDR1 and CDR2 from the germline V gene are SQVTM and ANQGSEA. Trimming left V 6 bases short and J 5 bases short, with 14 bases between. The CDR3 reads CSVTGFGDNEQFF. CDR3 sequence (DNA): TGCAGCGTCACTGGGTTCGGTGACAATGAGCAGTTCTTC.

The chain joins TRBV9 to TRBJ1-1, with D possibly being TRBD1 (6 bases). The CDR3 loop spans 16 amino acids. V lost 4 bases and J lost 5, with 21 bases in between. Germline assignment: CDR1 SGDLS and CDR2 YYNGEE. For the CDR3, the DNA is TGTGCCAGCAGCCCCCGAGGGGGGGCGATAAAAACTGAAGCTTTCTTT. Protein: CASSPRGGAIKTEAFF.

This clone was seen a handful of times. The chain employs TRBV30 and TRBJ2-7; D gene uncertain. The length of the CDR3 is 15 residues. Germline CDR1 is GTSNPN and CDR2 is SVGIG (reference sequence). V lost 1 base and J 1 base, leaving 14 bases between the germline ends. CDR3 amino acids: CAWSGTGHPSYEQYF. DNA for the CDR3: TGTGCCTGGAGTGGCACGGGTCACCCGTCCTACGAGCAGTACTTC.

The chain uses TRBV6-8 and TRBJ1-5; the match to TRBD1 covers 7 bases. From germline, CDR1 is MNHGY and CDR2 SAAAGT. The V segment lost 6 bases and the J segment 3 bases; nucleotides outside the gene matches: 8. The CDR3 covers 15 residues. The CDR3 DNA reads TGTGCCAGCAGGGGGGTAGGACAGGTCAATCAGCCCCAGCATTTT. Translation gives CASRGVGQVNQPQHF.

In this sample, this clone turned up a few times. The chain carries TRBV6-8 and TRBJ1-2, with no clear D. The CDR3 is 14 residues long. Trimming cost V 5 bases and J 8 bases, with 18 bases left between them. Per the germline V gene, CDR1 is MNHGY and CDR2 is SAAAGT. CDR3 amino acids: CASSPEGGRRGYTF. In nucleotides, the CDR3 is TGTGCCAGCAGTCCCGAAGGAGGGAGGAGGGGCTACACCTTC.

This clone was seen a few times. The genes are TRBV6-8 and TRBJ1-2, with D perhaps TRBD1 (5 bases). The CDR3 extends over 17 amino acids. The germline gives CDR1 MNHGY, CDR2 SAAAGT. Trimming removed 6 bases from V and 4 bases from J, with 24 bases in between. CDR3 DNA sequence: TGTGCCAGCAGCCCCATGGGGACGGAGCTAAATTTCTATGGCTACACCTTC. This sequence encodes CASSPMGTELNFYGYTF.

This clone was observed a handful of times. This sequence joins TRBV6-8 and TRBJ1-1; a possible D gene is TRBD1 (5 bases). The CDR3 length is 14 residues. Germline CDR1 and CDR2: MNHGY and SAAAGT. Deletions cut 2 bases from V and 5 bases from J, with 12 bases between. The CDR3 here is CASSYGREGTEAFF. CDR3 coding DNA: TGTGCCAGCAGTTACGGCAGGGAGGGGACTGAAGCTTTCTTT.

This clone was seen only a few times. This rearrangement joins TRBV5-1 to TRBJ2-3; D assignment may be TRBD1 or TRBD2 (5 bases each). Trimming pared 0 bases from V and 0 bases from J, leaving 11 bases between. Germline CDR1 reads SGHRS; CDR2 reads YFSETQ. The CDR3 runs to 16 residues. The chain's CDR3 is CASSLARDPSTDTQYF. The CDR3 DNA is TGCGCCAGCAGCTTGGCCAGGGACCCAAGCACAGATACGCAGTATTTT.

This clone was found a few times. This chain joins TRBV9 and TRBJ2-7; tentatively, D is TRBD1 or TRBD2 (5 bases each). There are 13 residues in the CDR3. Trimming removed 5 bases at V and 6 bases at J, with 15 bases between. Germline loops: CDR1 SGDLS, CDR2 YYNGEE. The CDR3 reads CASSRDGTFEQYF. The DNA of the CDR3 is TGTGCCAGCAGTCGGGACGGTACCTTCGAGCAGTACTTC. The full variable domain, completed using reference TRBV9 and TRBJ2-7, is DSGVTQTPKHLITATGQRVTLRCSPRSGDLSVYWYQQSLDQGLQFLIQYYNGEERAKGNILERFSAQQFPDLHSELNLSSLELGDSALYFCASSRDGTFEQYFGPGTRLTVT.

The CDR3 here is CASSSQGTNQPQHF. CDR3 nucleotide sequence: TGTGCCAGTAGTTCCCAGGGGACCAATCAGCCCCAGCATTTT. The chain recombines TRBV19 with TRBJ1-5, with D tentatively TRBD1 (6 bases). V was trimmed by 5 bases and J by 3 bases, leaving 11 bases between them. The CDR3 contains 14 residues. Germline V gives CDR1 LNHDA, CDR2 SQIVND (reference sequence).

The chain uses TRBV6-8 and TRBJ2-3; 8 bases align to TRBD1. With 6 bases clipped from V and 2 bases from J, the junction kept 7 bases outside the gene matches. Per germline, CDR1 MNHGY and CDR2 SAAAGT. The CDR3 runs 15 residues. The CDR3 DNA reads TGTGCCAGCAGCCAGAGACAGGGGCTCACAGATACGCAGTATTTT. It codes for CASSQRQGLTDTQYF.

This clone was picked up a small number of times. The CDR3 DNA is TGTGCCATCAGAGGGGCAGGGGGTGAAAAACTGTTTTTT. It translates to CAIRGAGGEKLFF. The rearrangement joins TRBV10-3 to TRBJ1-4; 7 bases line up with TRBD1. The CDR3 is 13 amino acids. CDR1 and CDR2 from the germline V gene are ENHRY and SYGVKD. J was trimmed by 7 bases and V by 6 bases; bases with no gene match: 5.

This clone has just a few counts. The chain links TRBV19 to TRBJ1-2, with a weak D call TRBD1 (6 bases). V was cut by 0 bases and J by 4 bases, with 21 bases left in between. Looked up from germline, CDR1 is LNHDA and CDR2 is SQIVND (reference sequence). The CDR3 spans 18 residues. The chain's CDR3 is CASSIDLLGGAGSYGYTF. The CDR3 nucleotides read TGTGCCAGTAGTATAGATCTCTTGGGGGGGGCAGGGAGCTATGGCTACACCTTC.

In its sample, this clone was seen a few times. The chain uses TRBV9 and TRBJ1-5, with no clear D. This CDR3 is 14 amino acids long. With 5 bases removed from V and 3 bases from J, the gap between germline ends came to 12 bases. Germline V gene lookup returns CDR1 SGDLS and CDR2 YYNGEE. The CDR3 sequence: CASRARGYNQPQHF. Written as DNA, the CDR3 is TGTGCCAGCAGGGCGCGTGGGTACAATCAGCCCCAGCATTTT.

In its sample, this clone was seen a few times. The chain couples TRBV5-1 to TRBJ1-1, with 11 bases lining up with TRBD1. The CDR3 has 16 residues. The V and J ends lost 5 bases and 1 base, in that order; junction bases with no gene match: 7. Germline CDR1 SGHRS, CDR2 YFSETQ. CDR3: CASSFPGTGGNTEAFF. DNA of the CDR3: TGCGCCAGCAGTTTCCCCGGGACAGGGGGGAACACTGAAGCTTTCTTT.

Judged by abundance, this clone is medium-sized (0.01 to 0.1%). Written as DNA, the CDR3 is TGTGCCAGCAACCCCCCGGGTTTCGGGACTAGCGTGCAGTACTTC. Translation: CASNPPGFGTSVQYF. V usage is TRBV9 and J usage is TRBJ2-7; 10 bases align to TRBD2. The junction had 15 bases not matched to a gene; V was cut back by 6 bases and J by 9 bases. This CDR3 spans 15 amino acids. The germline V gene encodes CDR1 SGDLS and CDR2 YYNGEE.

By its share, this clone is medium-sized. The genes are TRBV11-3 and TRBJ1-5, with D perhaps TRBD1 (5 bases). The germline V and J ends were trimmed by 1 base and 4 bases, with 14 bases remaining between them. The CDR3 is 16 amino acids. CDR1 and CDR2 from the germline V gene are SGHNT and YENEEA. The CDR3 nucleotides read TGTGCCAGCAGCTTAGTTGGGTCAGGGACTAATCAGCCCCAGCATTTT. Translating gives CASSLVGSGTNQPQHF. Full variable domain (remainder filled in from reference TRBV11-3 and TRBJ1-5): EAGVVQSPRYKIIEKKQPVAFWCNPISGHNTLYWYLQNLGQGPELLIRYENEEAVDDSQLPKDRFSAERLKGVDSTLKIQPAELGDSAVYLCASSLVGSGTNQPQHFGDGTRLSIL.

This clone has more than one count but fewer than ten. J is TRBJ2-1 and V is TRBV11-3; TRBD2 matches 12 bases. The V gene end was trimmed by 5 bases and the J gene end by 4 bases; junction bases not matched to a gene: 6. The germline CDR1 and CDR2 sequences are SGHNT and YENEEA. CDR3 length equals 16 residues. The CDR3 DNA is TGTGCCAGCAGCCGATCTCTAGCGGGGGGGTACAATGAGCAGTTCTTC. It specifies CASSRSLAGGYNEQFF.

J is TRBJ2-2 and V is TRBV11-3; 10 bases are a match to TRBD1. This CDR3 is built from 15 residues. Germline-derived CDR1 and CDR2 are SGHNT and YENEEA. V trimming: 5 bases; J trimming: 4 bases; junction bases outside the gene matches: 4. The CDR3 nucleotides read TGTGCCAGCAGCCTCAGGACAGGGGGCACCGGGGAGCTGTTTTTT. Protein product: CASSLRTGGTGELFF.

This clone is judged large. The chain uses TRBV30 and TRBJ2-2, with D perhaps matching TRBD1 (6 bases). Germline CDR1 is GTSNPN and CDR2 is SVGIG (reference sequence). The V and J ends lost 1 base and 3 bases respectively, with 12 bases between them. The CDR3 totals 15 residues. For the CDR3, the DNA is TGTGCCTGGAGTGACGACAGGACCTACACCGGGGAGCTGTTTTTT. Translated: CAWSDDRTYTGELFF.

There are a few counts of this clone. The rearrangement joins TRBV30 to TRBJ2-6; the D gene could be TRBD1 or TRBD2 (5 bases each). The CDR3 is made up of 13 amino acids. Germline CDR1 and CDR2: GTSNPN and SVGIG (reference sequence). Trimming took off 5 bases at V and 9 bases at J, with 14 bases between the two ends. In nucleotides, the CDR3 is TGTGCCTGGGGCCGGGACGGATACAACGTCCTGACTTTC. This encodes CAWGRDGYNVLTF.